These 19 T cell receptor beta chains came from one sample sequenced in a study of cytotoxic CD8 clonotypes in ibrutinib-treated CLL (dated by TCRdb to 2020 to 2023). Preparation of the library involved the immunoSEQ multiplex PCR assay. This immuneACCESS table, as held by TCRdb, lists in-frame sequences with V and J called but not all clones. Of the missing ones, under half trace to an unresolved V gene in checked studies; the others have no known cause. The sample includes 300,000 or so clones, with over 55% observed a single time. Roughly 6% of the sample rests with the top ten. Sequenced here: PBMCs, sampled after 36 months of ibrutinib treatment. These receptor sequences come from a human donor with chronic lymphocytic leukemia.

This clone came up once. The gene calls are TRBV11-2 and TRBJ2-5; no firm D call. Per germline, CDR1 SGHAT and CDR2 FQNNGV. CDR3 length: 15 amino acids. V was shortened by 5 bases and J by 4 bases, with 17 bases between the two germline ends. Written as DNA, the CDR3 is TGTGCCAGCAGCCTACCCCGTAGAGGAACAGAGACCCAGTACTTC. The encoded protein is CASSLPRRGTETQYF.

The J gene is TRBJ2-7, the V gene TRBV19, with TRBD1 identical over 7 bases. CDR1 is LNHDA, CDR2 SQIVND, per germline (reference sequence). With V trimmed by 5 bases and J by 0 bases, 10 bases remained unmatched. The CDR3 consists of 16 residues. Here the CDR3 DNA reads TGTGCCAGTAGTCCCTCGCGGACAGGCCTCTCCTACGAGCAGTACTTC. This translates into CASSPSRTGLSYEQYF.

This clone has just a few counts. This chain links TRBV5-1 with TRBJ2-6; 14 bases line up with TRBD2. The V gene's germline CDR1 is SGHRS and CDR2 YFSETQ. There are 15 residues in the CDR3. Germline trimming cut 3 bases from V and 11 bases from J; bases unmatched to any gene: 4. As DNA, the CDR3 is TGCGCCAGCAGCTCACCGGGACTAGCGGGGGACGTCCTGACTTTC. Its protein product is CASSSPGLAGDVLTF.

This clone was observed a handful of times. The chain combines TRBV15 with TRBJ1-4; no clear D gene. Trimming pared 0 bases from V and 15 bases from J, leaving 8 bases between. Germline values: CDR1 LNHNV, CDR2 YYDKDF (reference sequence). This CDR3 comprises 11 residues. Here the CDR3 reads CATSREEVMFF. The CDR3, as DNA: TGTGCCACCAGCAGAGAAGAGGTTATGTTTTTT.

This chain links TRBV18 with TRBJ2-2, with D uncertain. The germline gives CDR1 KGHSH, CDR2 LQKENI. The CDR3 consists of 12 residues. Deletions cut 4 bases from V and 3 bases from J, with 3 bases between. The CDR3 loop reads CASSLDTGELFF. In DNA, the CDR3 is TGTGCCAGCTCACTTGACACCGGGGAGCTGTTTTTT. Using reference TRBV18 and TRBJ2-2 for the parts outside the CDR3, the full variable domain is NAGVMQNPRHLVRRRGQEARLRCSPMKGHSHVYWYRQLPEEGLKFMVYLQKENIIDESGMPKERFSAEFPKEGPSILRIQQVVRGDSAAYFCASSLDTGELFFGEGSRLTVL.

This clone showed up just a few times. This chain uses TRBV12-5 with TRBJ2-2, with 8 positions matching TRBD1. Germline-derived CDR1 and CDR2 are LGHNT and FRNRAP. The CDR3 has 15 amino acids. Trimming took 6 bases from V and 5 from J; bases not matched to a gene: 8. CDR3 sequence: CASGRGLAGTGELFF. The CDR3 DNA is TGTGCTAGTGGCAGGGGGCTAGCTGGGACCGGGGAGCTGTTTTTT.

A word on this clone: Germline and junction disagree at one end, which may indicate a read error. The chain links TRBV7-3 to TRBJ1-3; 7 bases agree with TRBD1. The CDR3 sequence is 13 residues long. Per germline, CDR1 SGHTA and CDR2 FQGTGA. The CDR3, as DNA: TGTGCCAGCAGCCGGGACAGCGGAAACACCATGTATTTT. Encoded protein: CASSRDSGNTMYF.

The rearrangement uses TRBV5-1 and TRBJ2-1, with D possibly being TRBD1 or TRBD2 (6 bases each). Germline lookup yields CDR1 SGHRS and CDR2 YFSETQ. The V end was cut by 4 bases, the J end by 10 bases, with 30 bases between. The CDR3 length is 18 residues. In DNA, the CDR3 is TGCGCCAGCAGCCCCGGTGGGACTTGGCGGATTTTCACAGGGGAGCAGTTCTTC. Amino acid sequence: CASSPGGTWRIFTGEQFF.

V usage is TRBV6-1 and J usage is TRBJ1-1; D possibly corresponds to TRBD1 (5 bases). V dropped 7 bases and J dropped 4 bases, with 19 bases sitting between them. This CDR3 contains 15 residues. CDR1 and CDR2 (germline): MNHNS, SASEGT. The CDR3 region has the DNA TGTGCCAGCACCGTAGGGGTCCAAAGAACCACTGAAGCTTTCTTT. Its translation: CASTVGVQRTTEAFF.

The chain couples TRBV6-1 to TRBJ1-6; no firm D call. CDR1 and CDR2 from the germline V gene are MNHNS and SASEGT. The V and J ends lost 0 bases and 4 bases respectively, with 13 bases between them. The CDR3 extends over 17 amino acids. As DNA, the CDR3 is TGTGCCAGCAGTGAAGCGAGTAGGGTCGTTTATAATTCACCCCTCCACTTT. Its translation: CASSEASRVVYNSPLHF.

This clone turned up a few times. The gene calls are TRBV9 and TRBJ2-3; D is uncertain. CDR3 length equals 14 residues. V lost 1 base and J lost 5, with 11 bases in between. Looked up from germline, CDR1 is SGDLS and CDR2 is YYNGEE. The CDR3 DNA follows: TGTGCCAGCAGCGTAACCGCAGATGAAGATACGCAGTATTTT. This encodes CASSVTADEDTQYF.

The chain couples TRBV7-3 to TRBJ2-1, with D possibly TRBD2 on 5 matching bases. The CDR3 spans 13 residues. Germline V gene sequence: CDR1 SGHTA, CDR2 FQGTGA. V was pared by 2 bases and J by 8 bases, with 10 bases between. The CDR3 is CASSLLVRDEQFF. The CDR3 region has the DNA TGTGCCAGCAGCTTACTTGTGAGGGATGAGCAGTTCTTC.

The chain is built from TRBV5-4 and TRBJ2-3; 8 positions match TRBD2. Looked up from germline, CDR1 is SGHNT and CDR2 is YYREEE (reference sequence). Trimming removed 0 bases from V and 4 bases from J; junction bases left unmatched: 7. This CDR3 is 16 amino acids long. CDR3 sequence: CASSLAGTSTSDTQYF. The CDR3 region has the DNA TGTGCCAGCAGCTTGGCCGGGACTAGTACATCAGATACGCAGTATTTT.

V gene TRBV6-5 combines with J gene TRBJ2-1; 7 bases align to TRBD1. CDR3 length equals 16 residues. With V trimmed by 5 bases and J by 5 bases, 12 bases remained unmatched. Germline CDR1 reads MNHEY; CDR2 reads SVGAGI. This CDR3 reads CASSHYRGVPNNEQFF. CDR3 sequence (DNA): TGTGCCAGCAGTCACTACAGGGGCGTCCCCAACAATGAGCAGTTCTTC.

The chain recombines TRBV7-9 with TRBJ2-7; unclear D gene. The V end lost 5 bases, the J end lost 6 bases, and 11 bases lay between the germline ends. Germline CDR1 is SEHNR and CDR2 is FQNEAQ (reference sequence). This CDR3 spans 12 amino acids. The chain's CDR3 is CASSLGVGEQYF. The CDR3 nucleotides are TGTGCCAGCAGCCTTGGAGTAGGCGAGCAGTACTTC.

A few counts support this clone. The chain has TRBV6-1 and TRBJ1-4; D is undetermined. The CDR3 is 15 amino acids. Trimming pared 4 bases from V and 1 base from J, leaving 10 bases between. Germline values: CDR1 MNHNS, CDR2 SASEGT. The CDR3 nucleotides read TGTGCCAGCAGTGGGACGGGCAGAACTAATGAAAAACTGTTTTTT. It yields the protein CASSGTGRTNEKLFF.

The chain joins TRBV7-2 to TRBJ2-3, with D hard to call. CDR1 and CDR2 (germline): SGHTA, FQGNSA. The V and J ends lost 4 bases and 2 bases respectively, with 16 bases between them. The CDR3 runs to 16 residues. The CDR3 nucleotides read TGTGCCAGCAGCTCCTACGTCGTTGCGGACACAGATACGCAGTATTTT. This codes for CASSSYVVADTDTQYF.

The chain recombines TRBV5-1 with TRBJ1-2, with D maybe TRBD1 (5 bases). The V end was cut by 2 bases, the J end by 8 bases, with 16 bases between. The CDR3 contains 14 residues. Germline loops: CDR1 SGHRS, CDR2 YFSETQ. The CDR3 sequence: CASSFWAGPRGYTF. The CDR3 DNA reads as TGCGCCAGCAGCTTTTGGGCAGGGCCACGGGGCTACACCTTC.

This rearrangement joins TRBV6-6 to TRBJ2-7, with no clear D. With 0 bases removed from V and 0 bases from J, the gap between germline ends came to 9 bases. The CDR3 has 15 amino acids. CDR1 is MNHNY, CDR2 SVGAGI, per germline (reference sequence). CDR3 nucleotides: TGTGCCAGCAGTTACTCGGCAGGATACTCCTACGAGCAGTACTTC. Its translation is CASSYSAGYSYEQYF.